The present T cell receptor beta chain was sequenced within a study of cytomegalovirus exposure and HLA in healthy donors. Study-level findings and limits: The authors excluded some V segments, including TRBV6-2 and TRBV6-3, as indistinguishable. For most TCR sequences rarity was the rule, although some public TCRs occurred in many donors.

V lost 6 bases and J 3 bases, leaving 9 bases between the germline ends. This CDR3 contains 14 residues. Germline V CDR1 and CDR2: MNHEY, SMNVEV (reference sequence). The study ran its PCR with 60 Vbeta and 13 Jbeta primers. The protocol was immunoSEQ multiplex PCR, while the TCRdb copy is restricted to in-frame clones and leaves out a portion. The sample consists of roughly 130,000 clones, about 84% of them appearing once. This clone is a singleton in its sample. The target antigen is unknown. This sequence originates from a boy aged 5-17 years in good health and CMV-seronegative. The chain couples TRBV27 to TRBJ2-6, with D maybe TRBD2 (6 bases). Material: PBMCs. CDR3 residues: CASSRGFGANVLTF. The CDR3 DNA reads as TGTGCCAGCAGCCGGGGGTTTGGGGCCAACGTCCTGACTTTC. Variable domain in full (rest from reference TRBV27 and TRBJ2-6): EAQVTQNPRYLITVTGKKLTVTCSQNMNHEYMSWYRQDPGLGLRQIYYSMNVEVTDKGDVPEGYKVSRKEKRNFPLILESPSPNQTSLYFCASSRGFGANVLTFGAGSRLTVL.